The source of this T cell receptor (beta chain) is a study of T cell responses to AZD1222 COVID-19 vaccine. Sequencing was performed with immunoSEQ multiplex PCR; in TCRdb, only in-frame clones are kept and a portion is missing. In the table there are over 140,000 clones, 90% to 95% of which are singletons. The V and J ends lost 6 bases and 4 bases, in that order; junction bases with no gene match: 6. CDR1 and CDR2 from the germline V gene are SNHLY and FYNNEI. This CDR3 is 14 amino acids long. Pooled together were second doses at about 4 or about 12 weeks. Sequences were derived from peripheral blood, sampled 28 days after the second AZD1222 dose. This receptor was taken from an adult who received the AZD1222 COVID-19 vaccine. This chain uses TRBV2 with TRBJ1-3; 7 nucleotides align to TRBD1. The CDR3, as DNA: TGTGCCAGCAGACCCGACAGGGTCGGAAACACCATATATTTT. Amino acid sequence: CASRPDRVGNTIYF.